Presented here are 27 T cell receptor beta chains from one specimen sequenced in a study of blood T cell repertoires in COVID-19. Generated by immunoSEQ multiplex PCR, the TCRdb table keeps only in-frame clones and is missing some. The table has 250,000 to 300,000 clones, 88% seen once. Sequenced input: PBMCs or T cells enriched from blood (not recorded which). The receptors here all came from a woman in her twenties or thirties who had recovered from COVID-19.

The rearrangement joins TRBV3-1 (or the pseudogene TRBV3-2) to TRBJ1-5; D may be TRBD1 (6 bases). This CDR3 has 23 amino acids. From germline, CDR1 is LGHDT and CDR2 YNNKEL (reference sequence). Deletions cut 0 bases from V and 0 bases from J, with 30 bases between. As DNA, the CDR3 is TGTGCCAGCAGCCAAGATAGTAGGTCCCATACAGGGAAGTCGGGTAGTAGCAATCAGCCCCAGCATTTT. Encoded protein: CASSQDSRSHTGKSGSSNQPQHF.

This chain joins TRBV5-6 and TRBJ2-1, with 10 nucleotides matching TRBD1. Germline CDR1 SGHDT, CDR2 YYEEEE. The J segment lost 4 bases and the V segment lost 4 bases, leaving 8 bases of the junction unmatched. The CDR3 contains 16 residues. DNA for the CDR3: TGTGCCAGCAGCGAAACCGGGACAGGGGCGTACAATGAGCAGTTCTTC. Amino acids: CASSETGTGAYNEQFF.

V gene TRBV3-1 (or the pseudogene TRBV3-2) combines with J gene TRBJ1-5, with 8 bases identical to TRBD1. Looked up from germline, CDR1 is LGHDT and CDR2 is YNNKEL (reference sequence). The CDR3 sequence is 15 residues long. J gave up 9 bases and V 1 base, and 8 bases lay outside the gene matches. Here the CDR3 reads CASSQGGQAGWPQHF. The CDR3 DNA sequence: TGTGCCAGCAGCCAAGGGGGACAGGCGGGATGGCCCCAGCATTTT.

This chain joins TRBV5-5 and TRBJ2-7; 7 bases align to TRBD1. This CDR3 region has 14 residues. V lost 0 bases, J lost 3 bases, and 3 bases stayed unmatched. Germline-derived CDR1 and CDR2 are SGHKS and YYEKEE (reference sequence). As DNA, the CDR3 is TGTGCCAGCAGCTTGGGAGGGGGCCGCTACGAGCAGTACTTC. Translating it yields CASSLGGGRYEQYF. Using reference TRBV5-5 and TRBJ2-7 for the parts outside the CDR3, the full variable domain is DAGVTQSPTHLIKTRGQQVTLRCSPISGHKSVSWYQQVLGQGPQFIFQYYEKEERGRGNFPDRFSARQFPNYSSELNVNALLLGDSALYLCASSLGGGRYEQYFGPGTRLTVT.

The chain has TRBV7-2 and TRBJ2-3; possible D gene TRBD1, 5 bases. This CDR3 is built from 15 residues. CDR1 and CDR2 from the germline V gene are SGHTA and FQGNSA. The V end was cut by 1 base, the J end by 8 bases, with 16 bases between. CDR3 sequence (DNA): TGTGCCAGCAGCTTAGTGCCCAGGGAAAAGATTACGCAGTATTTT. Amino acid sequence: CASSLVPREKITQYF.

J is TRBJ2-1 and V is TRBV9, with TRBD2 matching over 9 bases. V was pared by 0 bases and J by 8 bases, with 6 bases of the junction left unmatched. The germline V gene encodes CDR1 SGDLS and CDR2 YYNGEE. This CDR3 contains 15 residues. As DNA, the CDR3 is TGTGCCAGCAGCGTAGGCGGGGGGGCCACGGATGAGCAGTTCTTC. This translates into CASSVGGGATDEQFF.

CDR3 bases: TGTGCCAGCACCTTAATGGAGGGGACCCAGTACTTC. Translation gives CASTLMEGTQYF. The rearrangement links TRBV2 to TRBJ2-5, with D possibly matching TRBD2 (6 bases). The V gene's germline CDR1 is SNHLY and CDR2 FYNNEI. V lost 7 bases to trimming and J lost 7 bases, with 13 bases between them. CDR3 length: 12 amino acids.

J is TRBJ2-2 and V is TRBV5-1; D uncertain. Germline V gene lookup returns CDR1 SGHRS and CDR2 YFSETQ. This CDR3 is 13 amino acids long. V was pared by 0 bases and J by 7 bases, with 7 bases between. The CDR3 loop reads CASSLEVGGELFF. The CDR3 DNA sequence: TGCGCCAGCAGCTTGGAAGTCGGCGGGGAGCTGTTTTTT.

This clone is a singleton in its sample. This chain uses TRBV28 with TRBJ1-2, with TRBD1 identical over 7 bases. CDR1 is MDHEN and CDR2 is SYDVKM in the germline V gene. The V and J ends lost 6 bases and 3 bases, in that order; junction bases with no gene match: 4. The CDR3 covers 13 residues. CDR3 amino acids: CASRGGRYYGYTF. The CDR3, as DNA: TGTGCCAGCAGAGGGGGCCGCTACTATGGCTACACCTTC.

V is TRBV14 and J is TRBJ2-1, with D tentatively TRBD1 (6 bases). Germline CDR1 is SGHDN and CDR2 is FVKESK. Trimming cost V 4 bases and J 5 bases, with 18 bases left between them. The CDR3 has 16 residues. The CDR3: CASSPGQSLSHNEQFF. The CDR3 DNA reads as TGTGCCAGCAGCCCCGGACAGAGCCTTTCCCACAATGAGCAGTTCTTC.

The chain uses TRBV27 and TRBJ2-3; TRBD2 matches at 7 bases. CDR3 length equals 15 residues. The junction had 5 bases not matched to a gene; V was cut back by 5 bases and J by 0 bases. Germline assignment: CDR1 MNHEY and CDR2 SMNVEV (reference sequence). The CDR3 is CASSTPSGSTDTQYF. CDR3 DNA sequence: TGTGCCAGCAGTACACCTAGCGGAAGCACAGATACGCAGTATTTT.

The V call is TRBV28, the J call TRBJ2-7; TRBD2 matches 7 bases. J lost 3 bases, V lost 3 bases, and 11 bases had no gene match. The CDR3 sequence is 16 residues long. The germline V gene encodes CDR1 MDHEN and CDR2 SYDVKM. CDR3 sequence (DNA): TGTGCCAGCAGTTTTAAAGCGGGATACTCGGGCTACGAGCAGTACTTC. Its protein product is CASSFKAGYSGYEQYF.

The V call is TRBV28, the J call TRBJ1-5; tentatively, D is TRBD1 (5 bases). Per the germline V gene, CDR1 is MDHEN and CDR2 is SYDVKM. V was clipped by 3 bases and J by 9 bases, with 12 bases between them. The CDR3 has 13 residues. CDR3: CASSFPGILPQHF. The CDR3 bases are TGTGCCAGCAGTTTCCCAGGGATCTTGCCCCAGCATTTT.

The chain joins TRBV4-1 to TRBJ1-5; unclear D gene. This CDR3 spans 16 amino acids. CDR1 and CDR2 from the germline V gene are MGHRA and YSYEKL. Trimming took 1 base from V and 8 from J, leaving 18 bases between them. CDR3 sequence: CASSQVPGREMKPQHF. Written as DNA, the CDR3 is TGCGCCAGCAGCCAAGTCCCGGGGAGGGAGATGAAGCCCCAGCATTTT.

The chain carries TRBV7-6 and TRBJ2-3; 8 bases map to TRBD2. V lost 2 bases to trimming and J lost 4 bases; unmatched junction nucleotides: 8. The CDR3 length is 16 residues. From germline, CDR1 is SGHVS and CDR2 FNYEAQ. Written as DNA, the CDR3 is TGTGCCAGCAGCTTAATAGCGGGGAGGGCGGCAGATACGCAGTATTTT. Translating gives CASSLIAGRAADTQYF.

The CDR3, as DNA: TGCGCCAGCAGCCCTGGACAGAACACTGAAGCTTTCTTT. It translates to CASSPGQNTEAFF. This sequence joins TRBV4-1 and TRBJ1-1, with D tentatively TRBD1 (5 bases). The CDR3 contains 13 residues. Germline assignment: CDR1 MGHRA and CDR2 YSYEKL. Trimming cost V 4 bases and J 1 base, with 7 bases left between them.

CDR3 DNA: TGTGCCAGCACCAACCCGGGGGGCATCTATGGCTACACCTTC. The encoded protein is CASTNPGGIYGYTF. The chain is built from TRBV11-2 and TRBJ1-2, with D possibly matching TRBD1 (6 bases). The ends were cut back, 7 bases at V and 4 bases at J, with 16 bases in the middle. Germline values: CDR1 SGHAT, CDR2 FQNNGV. This CDR3 region has 14 residues.

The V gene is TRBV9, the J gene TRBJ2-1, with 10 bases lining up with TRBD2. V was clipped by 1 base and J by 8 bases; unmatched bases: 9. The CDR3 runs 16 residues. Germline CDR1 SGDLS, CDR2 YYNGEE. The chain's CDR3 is CASSVIPLAGVDEQFF. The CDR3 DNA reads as TGTGCCAGCAGCGTAATTCCTCTAGCGGGGGTTGATGAGCAGTTCTTC.

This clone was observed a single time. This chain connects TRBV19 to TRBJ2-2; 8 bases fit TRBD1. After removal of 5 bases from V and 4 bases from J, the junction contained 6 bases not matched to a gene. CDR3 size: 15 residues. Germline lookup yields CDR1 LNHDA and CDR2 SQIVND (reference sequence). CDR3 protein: CASSFRGLGTGELFF. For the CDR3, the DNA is TGTGCCAGTAGTTTCAGGGGGCTTGGCACCGGGGAGCTGTTTTTT.

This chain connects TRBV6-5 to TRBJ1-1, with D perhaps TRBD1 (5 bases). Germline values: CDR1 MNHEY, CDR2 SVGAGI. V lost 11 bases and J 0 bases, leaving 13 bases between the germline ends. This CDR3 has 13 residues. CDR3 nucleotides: TGTGCCGGCGCAGGGACTATGAACACTGAAGCTTTCTTT. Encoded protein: CAGAGTMNTEAFF.

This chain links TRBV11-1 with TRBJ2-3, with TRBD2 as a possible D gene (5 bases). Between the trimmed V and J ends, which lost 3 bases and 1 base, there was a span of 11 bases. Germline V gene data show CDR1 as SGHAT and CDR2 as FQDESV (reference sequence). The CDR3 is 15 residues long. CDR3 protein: CASSFRGFGTDTQYF. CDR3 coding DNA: TGTGCCAGCAGCTTTCGGGGATTTGGCACAGATACGCAGTATTTT.

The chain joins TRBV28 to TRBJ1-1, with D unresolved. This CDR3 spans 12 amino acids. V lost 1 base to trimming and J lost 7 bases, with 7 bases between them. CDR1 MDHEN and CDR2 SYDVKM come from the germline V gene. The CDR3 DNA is TGTGCCAGCAGTTTATTTGACTTTGAAGCTTTCTTT. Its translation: CASSLFDFEAFF.

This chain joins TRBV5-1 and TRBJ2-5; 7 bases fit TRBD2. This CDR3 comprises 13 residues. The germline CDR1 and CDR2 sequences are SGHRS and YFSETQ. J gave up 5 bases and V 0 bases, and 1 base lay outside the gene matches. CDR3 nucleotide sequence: TGCGCCAGCAGCTTGGGGGGAGGGGAGACCCAGTACTTC. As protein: CASSLGGGETQYF.

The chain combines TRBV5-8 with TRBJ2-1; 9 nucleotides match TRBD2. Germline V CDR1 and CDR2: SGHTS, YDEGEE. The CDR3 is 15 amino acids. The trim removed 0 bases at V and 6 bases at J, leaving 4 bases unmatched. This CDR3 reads CASSLVSGGLNEQFF. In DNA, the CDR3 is TGTGCCAGCAGCTTGGTGAGCGGGGGGCTCAATGAGCAGTTCTTC.

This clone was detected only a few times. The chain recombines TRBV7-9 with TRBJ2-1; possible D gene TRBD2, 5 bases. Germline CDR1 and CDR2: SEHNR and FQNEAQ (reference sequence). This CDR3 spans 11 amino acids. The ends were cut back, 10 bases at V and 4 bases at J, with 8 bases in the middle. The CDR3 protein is CATSPYNEQFF. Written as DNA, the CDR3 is TGTGCCACTAGCCCATACAATGAGCAGTTCTTC.

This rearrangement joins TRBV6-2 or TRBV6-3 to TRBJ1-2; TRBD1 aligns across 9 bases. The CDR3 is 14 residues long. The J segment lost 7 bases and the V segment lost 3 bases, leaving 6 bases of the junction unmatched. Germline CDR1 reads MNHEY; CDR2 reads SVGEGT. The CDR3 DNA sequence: TGTGCCAGCAGTTATCCCGGGACAGGGCTTGGCTACACCTTC. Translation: CASSYPGTGLGYTF.

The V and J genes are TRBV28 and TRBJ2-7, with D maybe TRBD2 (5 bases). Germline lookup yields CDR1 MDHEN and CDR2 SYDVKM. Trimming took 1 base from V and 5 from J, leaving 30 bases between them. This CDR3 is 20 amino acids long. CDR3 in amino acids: CASSLYRPVLSSGIKNEQYF. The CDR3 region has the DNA TGTGCCAGCAGTTTATATCGGCCCGTCCTCTCCTCGGGGATAAAAAACGAGCAGTACTTC.